This section outlines one TCR beta chain sequence together with its context. The sample comes from a study of blood T cell repertoires in COVID-19. This CDR3 spans 19 amino acids. The ends lost 3 bases at V and 3 bases at J; junction bases unmatched: 10. Germline loops: CDR1 LGHNA, CDR2 YNFKEQ. Clones were sequenced by immunoSEQ multiplex PCR, and TCRdb holds only the in-frame ones, with some missing. The sample contains over 400,000 clones, approximately 83% of which appear only once. The sequencing sample was made of peripheral blood. V is TRBV4-2 and J is TRBJ2-3, with TRBD2 identical over 15 bases. The receptor was isolated from a human donor in a cohort sampled during active COVID-19. CDR3 nucleotide sequence: TGTGCCAGCAGCCAGGAGGGACTAGCGGGAGGTGTTAGAACAGATACGCAGTATTTT. It is translated as CASSQEGLAGGVRTDTQYF.